Shown below are 29 T cell receptor beta chains from a single sample sequenced in a study of blood T cell repertoires in COVID-19. Method: immunoSEQ multiplex PCR; TCRdb's copy keeps in-frame clones and lacks some. This table holds hundreds of thousands of clones, approximately 85% found once. What was sequenced was peripheral blood. Receptor source: a woman older than 75 with COVID-19, enrolled during active disease.

The rearrangement joins TRBV24-1 to TRBJ2-3, with D possibly TRBD1 on 5 matching bases. Per germline, CDR1 KGHDR and CDR2 SFDVKD. This CDR3 is built from 22 residues. V was shortened by 3 bases and J by 2 bases, with 32 bases between the two germline ends. The CDR3 coding sequence is TGTGCCACCAGTGATCCCCGCAACTTACAGGATTCAGCGCGTTTTATCACAGATACGCAGTATTTT. Its translation: CATSDPRNLQDSARFITDTQYF.

In DNA form, the CDR3 reads TGTGCCAGCAGCCCCTGGGTCCGGGTCCACTACGAGCAGTACGTC. It yields the protein CASSPWVRVHYEQYV. The chain joins TRBV11-2 to TRBJ2-7; no clear D gene. Between the trimmed V and J ends, which lost 5 bases and 3 bases, there was a span of 17 bases. This CDR3 region has 15 residues. Germline-derived CDR1 and CDR2 are SGHAT and FQNNGV.

This chain connects TRBV10-3 to TRBJ1-1, with 8 bases fitting TRBD1. This CDR3 contains 14 residues. Germline loops: CDR1 ENHRY, CDR2 SYGVKD. The V segment lost 4 bases and the J segment 1 base; nucleotides outside the gene matches: 2. The chain's CDR3 is CAISAQGENTEAFF. The CDR3 nucleotides are TGTGCCATCAGTGCACAGGGGGAGAACACTGAAGCTTTCTTT.

The rearrangement joins TRBV5-1 to TRBJ2-5, with 11 bases aligning to TRBD2. The CDR3 loop spans 16 amino acids. Germline assignment: CDR1 SGHRS and CDR2 YFSETQ. V shed 0 bases, J shed 4 bases, and the junction held 5 bases outside the gene matches. The CDR3 here is CASSLGPSGGLETQYF. The CDR3 DNA follows: TGCGCCAGCAGCTTGGGCCCTAGCGGGGGGTTAGAGACCCAGTACTTC. The variable domain in full, completed from reference TRBV5-1 and TRBJ2-5, reads KAGVTQTPRYLIKTRGQQVTLSCSPISGHRSVSWYQQTPGQGLQFLFEYFSETQRNKGNFPGRFSGRQFSNSRSEMNVSTLELGDSALYLCASSLGPSGGLETQYFGPGTRLLVL.

This chain connects TRBV18 to TRBJ2-5, with TRBD1 as a possible D gene (6 bases). Per germline, CDR1 KGHSH and CDR2 LQKENI. This CDR3 has 14 amino acids. V lost 0 bases and J lost 4, with 9 bases in between. CDR3 sequence (DNA): TGTGCCAGCTCACCACCGGGGGCGGGAGAGACCCAGTACTTC. Its protein product is CASSPPGAGETQYF.

The CDR3 here is CASSLEGAGRGTGELFF. CDR3 nucleotide sequence: TGCGCCAGCAGCTTGGAGGGGGCAGGGCGAGGGACCGGGGAGCTGTTTTTT. The genes are TRBV5-1 and TRBJ2-2; 7 bases fit TRBD1. From germline, CDR1 is SGHRS and CDR2 YFSETQ. The CDR3 consists of 17 residues. With V trimmed by 0 bases and J by 5 bases, 10 bases remained unmatched.

V usage is TRBV6-2 or TRBV6-3 and J usage is TRBJ2-3; D not certain. The CDR3 is 13 residues long. CDR1 is MNHEY, CDR2 SVGEGT, per germline. V shed 3 bases and J shed 3 bases, with 7 bases lying between them. The CDR3 sequence is CASSYAGTDTQYF. Written as DNA, the CDR3 is TGTGCCAGCAGTTATGCCGGGACAGATACGCAGTATTTT.

This clone was observed a handful of times. The CDR3 DNA sequence: TGTGCCAGCAGCTTAAGGGGGCCGGGACAGGGTTGGGGAAACACCATATATTTT. Its protein product is CASSLRGPGQGWGNTIYF. The V call is TRBV7-3, the J call TRBJ1-3, with TRBD1 matching over 9 bases. The V gene's germline CDR1 is SGHTA and CDR2 FQGTGA. The ends lost 1 base at V and 4 bases at J; junction bases unmatched: 11. The CDR3 spans 18 residues.

This clone was found a few times. The chain has TRBV3-1 (or the pseudogene TRBV3-2) and TRBJ1-4; D gene uncertain. Looked up from germline, CDR1 is LGHDT and CDR2 is YNNKEL (reference sequence). This CDR3 is 14 amino acids long. The V gene lost 7 bases and the J gene lost 7 bases, with 16 bases spanning the gap. CDR3 sequence reads: CASTPGPAGEKLFF. The DNA for the CDR3 is TGTGCCAGCACCCCCGGGCCTGCGGGTGAAAAACTGTTTTTT.

This clone came up once. The chain couples TRBV13 to TRBJ2-1; 12 bases are shared with TRBD2. V shed 1 base and J 0 bases; nucleotides not matched to a gene: 10. CDR1 is PRHDT, CDR2 FYEKMQ, per germline (reference sequence). The CDR3 runs 20 residues. The CDR3 spells CASSLEAGTSGSSSYNEQFF. As DNA, the CDR3 is TGTGCCAGCAGCTTAGAGGCCGGGACTAGCGGGTCCAGCTCCTACAATGAGCAGTTCTTC.

This chain uses TRBV14 with TRBJ1-2; unclear D gene. Germline assignment: CDR1 SGHDN and CDR2 FVKESK. The CDR3 totals 13 residues. V was cut by 4 bases and J by 5 bases, with 11 bases left in between. The CDR3 spells CASSPTTFYGYTF. The CDR3 DNA reads as TGTGCCAGCAGCCCCACAACCTTTTATGGCTACACCTTC. The whole variable domain, remainder taken from reference TRBV14 and TRBJ1-2, is EAGVTQFPSHSVIEKGQTVTLRCDPISGHDNLYWYRRVMGKEIKFLLHFVKESKQDESGMPNNRFLAERTGGTYSTLKVQPAELEDSGVYFCASSPTTFYGYTFGSGTRLTVV.

This clone was observed a single time. This chain uses TRBV6-5 with TRBJ2-3; 7 bases are shared with TRBD1. CDR1 is MNHEY, CDR2 SVGAGI, per germline. After removal of 7 bases from V and 2 bases from J, the junction contained 9 bases not matched to a gene. The CDR3 sequence is 15 residues long. The CDR3 coding sequence is TGTGCCAGCACCAAGGGACAGACCTACACAGATACGCAGTATTTT. As protein: CASTKGQTYTDTQYF.

Only a few counts were recorded for this clone. V gene TRBV15 combines with J gene TRBJ1-3, with D perhaps TRBD1 (6 bases). V dropped 0 bases and J dropped 2 bases, with 17 bases sitting between them. The CDR3 extends over 18 amino acids. Germline V lookup: CDR1 LNHNV, CDR2 YYDKDF (reference sequence). For the CDR3, the DNA is TGTGCCACCAGCAGAGATGGGGTTTTGGGGGCTCCTGGAAACACCATATATTTT. Protein: CATSRDGVLGAPGNTIYF.

A few counts support this clone. The rearrangement links TRBV28 to TRBJ1-2; tentative D call: TRBD1 (6 bases). The length of the CDR3 is 15 residues. Trimming took off 5 bases at V and 1 base at J, with 14 bases between the two ends. Germline-derived CDR1 and CDR2 are MDHEN and SYDVKM. CDR3 bases: TGTGCCAGCAGTGGCTGGACAGCTGATAACTATGGCTACACCTTC. Translation gives CASSGWTADNYGYTF.

This clone was counted a single time. The genes are TRBV7-3 and TRBJ1-1; D is uncertain. The length of the CDR3 is 15 residues. V was clipped by 11 bases and J by 0 bases, with 19 bases between them. Germline lookup yields CDR1 SGHTA and CDR2 FQGTGA. The CDR3 protein is CASKLTSLMNTEAFF. CDR3 bases: TGTGCCTCAAAACTGACAAGCCTTATGAACACTGAAGCTTTCTTT.

This clone was detected only once. The chain joins TRBV7-9 to TRBJ2-1, with no clear D. The CDR3 consists of 15 residues. The V gene lost 1 base and the J gene lost 0 bases, with 7 bases spanning the gap. Germline CDR1 SEHNR, CDR2 FQNEAQ (reference sequence). CDR3 residues: CASSLETSSYNEQFF. The DNA for the CDR3 is TGTGCCAGCAGCTTAGAAACGAGCTCCTACAATGAGCAGTTCTTC.

The CDR3 DNA is TGTGCCACCGAAGACACCACCCTTGGCTATGGCTACACCTTC. The encoded protein is CATEDTTLGYGYTF. The gene calls are TRBV10-3 and TRBJ1-2, with D uncertain. The germline V and J ends were trimmed by 10 bases and 4 bases, with 19 bases remaining between them. Looked up from germline, CDR1 is ENHRY and CDR2 is SYGVKD. The CDR3 contains 14 residues.

V usage is TRBV28 and J usage is TRBJ2-3; TRBD2 aligns across 10 bases. CDR1 MDHEN and CDR2 SYDVKM come from the germline V gene. V shed 3 bases, J shed 3 bases, and the junction held 9 bases outside the gene matches. CDR3 length: 17 amino acids. CDR3: CASSFIITSGETDTQYF. The CDR3 nucleotides are TGTGCCAGCAGTTTCATAATTACTAGCGGGGAAACAGATACGCAGTATTTT. Full variable domain (remainder filled in from reference TRBV28 and TRBJ2-3): DVKVTQSSRYLVKRTGEKVFLECVQDMDHENMFWYRQDPGLGLRLIYFSYDVKMKEKGDIPEGYSVSREKKERFSLILESASTNQTSMYLCASSFIITSGETDTQYFGPGTRLTVL.

The chain carries TRBV5-4 and TRBJ2-3, with a weak D call TRBD2 (6 bases). The germline V gene encodes CDR1 SGHNT and CDR2 YYREEE (reference sequence). Trimming took 1 base from V and 2 from J, leaving 11 bases between them. The CDR3 sequence is 15 residues long. The CDR3 DNA sequence: TGTGCCAGCAGCTTGACGCGGGGAAACACAGATACGCAGTATTTT. Translation gives CASSLTRGNTDTQYF.

V usage is TRBV11-2 and J usage is TRBJ1-3, with D possibly being TRBD1 (6 bases). Germline CDR1 SGHAT, CDR2 FQNNGV. This CDR3 comprises 15 residues. The germline V and J ends were trimmed by 5 bases and 4 bases, with 15 bases remaining between them. The CDR3 reads CASSLPGVSGNTIYF. Here the CDR3 DNA reads TGTGCCAGCAGCCTTCCAGGGGTCTCCGGAAACACCATATATTTT.

J is TRBJ1-2 and V is TRBV28; 8 bases are a match to TRBD1. Per germline, CDR1 MDHEN and CDR2 SYDVKM. J lost 5 bases, V lost 10 bases, and 12 bases had no gene match. This CDR3 is built from 14 residues. The CDR3 DNA sequence: TGTGCCATCGCCCCGGGACAGGAGTCGTATGGCTACACCTTC. Translation: CAIAPGQESYGYTF.

The CDR3 DNA sequence: TGTGCCACCAGTGACTCTTACTCTGGGGCCAACGTCCTGACTTTC. Protein product: CATSDSYSGANVLTF. The V gene is TRBV24-1, the J gene TRBJ2-6; D ambiguous. The CDR3 sequence is 15 residues long. Germline V gene lookup returns CDR1 KGHDR and CDR2 SFDVKD. The V and J ends lost 4 bases and 0 bases respectively, with 6 bases between them.

V usage is TRBV28 and J usage is TRBJ2-6; the match to TRBD1 covers 7 bases. The CDR3 has 16 residues. In germline, CDR1 is MDHEN, CDR2 SYDVKM. V shed 7 bases, J shed 0 bases, and the junction held 6 bases outside the gene matches. Written as DNA, the CDR3 is TGTGCCAGCACCGACAGGGTGGGCTCTGGGGCCAACGTCCTGACTTTC. This translates into CASTDRVGSGANVLTF.

J is TRBJ1-2 and V is TRBV7-9; 7 nucleotides align to TRBD1. Germline assignment: CDR1 SEHNR and CDR2 FQNEAQ (reference sequence). The CDR3 has 15 residues. With V trimmed by 5 bases and J by 2 bases, 8 bases remained unmatched. In nucleotides, the CDR3 is TGTGCCAGCAGCACCGACAGGGCTACCAACTATGGCTACACCTTC. Translated, it gives CASSTDRATNYGYTF.

In this sample, this clone turned up a few times. The rearrangement uses TRBV27 and TRBJ2-7; TRBD2 is a possible D gene (6 bases). Germline V gene data show CDR1 as MNHEY and CDR2 as SMNVEV (reference sequence). This CDR3 spans 14 amino acids. Trimming shortened V by 7 bases and J by 2 bases, and 15 bases separated the two germline ends. The CDR3 region has the DNA TGTGCCAGCACCCGCGGGACGGGCGCCTACGAGCAGTACTTC. Translating gives CASTRGTGAYEQYF.

The chain couples TRBV11-2 to TRBJ1-2, with 9 bases aligning to TRBD1. CDR1 SGHAT and CDR2 FQNNGV come from the germline V gene. After removal of 5 bases from V and 4 bases from J, the junction contained 17 bases not matched to a gene. The CDR3 is 18 residues long. The CDR3 here is CASSPPAGQGDLAYGYTF. The CDR3 DNA follows: TGTGCCAGCAGCCCCCCCGCGGGACAGGGTGACCTCGCCTATGGCTACACCTTC.

The V and J genes are TRBV30 and TRBJ1-5; D remains ambiguous. V dropped 1 base and J dropped 3 bases, with 7 bases sitting between them. CDR3 length: 13 residues. In germline, CDR1 is GTSNPN, CDR2 SVGIG (reference sequence). The chain's CDR3 is CAWSEQVNQPQHF. CDR3 DNA sequence: TGTGCCTGGAGTGAGCAGGTCAATCAGCCCCAGCATTTT. The entire variable domain, with the rest obtained from reference TRBV30 and TRBJ1-5, is as follows: SQTIHQWPATLVQPVGSPLSLECTVEGTSNPNLYWYRQAAGRGLQLLFYSVGIGQISSEVPQNLSASRPQDRQFILSSKKLLLSDSGFYLCAWSEQVNQPQHFGDGTRLSIL.

The J gene is TRBJ1-2, the V gene TRBV5-1; 7 bases line up with TRBD1. Germline V gives CDR1 SGHRS, CDR2 YFSETQ. The CDR3 consists of 15 residues. The ends lost 0 bases at V and 4 bases at J; junction bases unmatched: 6. Here the CDR3 reads CASSLAVGGAYGYTF. CDR3 sequence (DNA): TGCGCCAGCAGCTTGGCCGTAGGGGGCGCCTATGGCTACACCTTC.

V usage is TRBV7-2 and J usage is TRBJ2-7, with 11 bases aligning to TRBD2. The V gene's germline CDR1 is SGHTA and CDR2 FQGNSA. The CDR3 is 17 amino acids. Trimming took 2 bases from V and 2 from J; bases not matched to a gene: 8. For the CDR3, the DNA is TGTGCCAGCAGCTTAACCGGGACTAGCGGACTAACCTACGAGCAGTACTTC. It translates to CASSLTGTSGLTYEQYF. Using reference TRBV7-2 and TRBJ2-7 for the parts outside the CDR3, the full variable domain is GAGVSQSPSNKVTEKGKDVELRCDPISGHTALYWYRQSLGQGLEFLIYFQGNSAPDKSGLPSDRFSAERTGGSVSTLTIQRTQQEDSAVYLCASSLTGTSGLTYEQYFGPGTRLTVT.